This record covers a single T cell receptor beta chain. The entry originates in a study of T cell responses to AZD1222 COVID-19 vaccine. The CDR3 consists of 13 residues. Trimming pared 6 bases from V and 6 bases from J, leaving 13 bases between. Profiling relied on immunoSEQ multiplex PCR, and the TCRdb table lists in-frame clones only, not all of them. This table holds about 89,000 clones, 86% found once. The sample was peripheral blood, taken 28 days after the second AZD1222 dose. This TCR was recovered from an adult who received the AZD1222 COVID-19 vaccine. This rearrangement joins TRBV12-3 or TRBV12-4 to TRBJ2-3; D remains unclear. CDR3 DNA: TGTGCCAGCAGGGCCGGAGTTGCGGATACGCAGTATTTT. It yields the protein CASRAGVADTQYF.